This T cell receptor beta chain was documented in a study of blood T cell repertoires in COVID-19 (dated by TCRdb to 2018 to 2021). Study-wide context: Samples from collaborators originated in the United States, Italy and Spain and spanned both the acute and convalescent phases of COVID-19. Subjects who had been exposed to COVID-19, were actively infected with it, or had recovered from it provided the deeply sampled blood TCRbeta repertoires that made up the dataset. The samples were drawn from the first 160 participants of the ongoing ImmuneRACE study and from 1,254 subjects provided by 6 global collaborators. Where HLA class I and class II types were available, the types were taken from metadata supplied by the sample provider, not from assay-based typing. The repertoires were released in a freely available public database intended as a resource for research on the immune response to SARS-CoV-2. The prospective study material was composed of cDNA or gDNA derived from T cells, B-cell-depleted T cells, or PBMCs. The sample metadata nearly always contained a de-identified subject ID, COVID-19 status, age in years and sex.

TCRbeta CDR3 regions were amplified from genomic DNA using the immunoSEQ Assay, a bias-controlled multiplex PCR. In the source study's methods: Within the assay, amplification of reference gene primers was used to estimate how many nucleated cells each sample contained. Sequence reads were collapsed and filtered to measure the absolute abundance of every unique TCRbeta CDR3 rearrangement. For each sample, productive Simpson clonality was calculated as the square root of Simpson's diversity index across productive rearrangements. TCRdb provides this immuneACCESS table in a form limited to in-frame rearrangements. Some clones are lacking; in checked studies, under half of them reflect an unresolved V gene, and why the rest are absent is not known. V and J calls and clone size come straight from that table; D and trimming were deduced from the DNA. Recorded for this sample are around 110,000 clones; around nine tenths of them occurred a single time. The ten largest clonotypes hold approximately 1.7% of the sample.

Turning to this clone: Its antigen has not been determined. No qualities accompany the bases; no much larger clone lies one base away.

Beyond this particular receptor, the publication reports: How much clinical and demographic metadata was included differed by source and by participant, and the metadata was provided uncurated.

Whole blood was collected in K2EDTA tubes by collaborating institutions according to the institutions' own protocols. Collaborator samples were shipped for TCRbeta analysis as frozen whole blood, isolated PBMCs, or DNA extracted from either sample type. This TCR derives from a human donor with active COVID-19. The donor label of this sample is uncertain. Sequencing input: peripheral blood.

In nucleotides, the sequence is TGTGCCAGCAGTTACTACGGGGGGCTAGAGACTGAAGCTTTCTTT. It is translated as CASSYYGGLETEAFF. The rearrangement combines TRBV6-5 with TRBJ1-1; TRBD1 could be the D gene, as 6 bases match. Its CDR3 holds 15 amino acids, cysteine through phenylalanine. Only the CDR3 DNA stays, 45 bases, in frame from base 1. The V and J ends are trimmed by 1 base and 5 bases, leaving 14 bases between them. CDR1 and CDR2 (MNHEY, SVGAGI) derive from the germline V gene.